This TCR beta chain was sequenced in a study of blood T cell repertoires in COVID-19. A Seattle source enrolled patients during active infection and followed them longitudinally. Clones were read by immunoSEQ multiplex PCR, and TCRdb kept only the in-frame ones, dropping some. The table has around 210,000 clones, 84% seen once. Material: peripheral blood. This clonotype originated in a woman at least 80 years old with COVID-19, enrolled during active disease.

The chain's CDR3 is CASSPRPGDKNIQYF. Here the CDR3 DNA reads TGTGCCAGCAGCCCAAGGCCCGGGGACAAAAACATTCAGTACTTC. The gene calls are TRBV7-3 and TRBJ2-4; TRBD2 is a possible D gene (5 bases). This CDR3 spans 15 amino acids. Between the trimmed V and J ends, which lost 5 bases and 3 bases, there was a span of 14 bases. The germline gives CDR1 SGHTA, CDR2 FQGTGA.